Only one count was recorded for the clone carrying this TCR beta chain. Germline V gives CDR1 SGHTA, CDR2 FQGNSA. Deletions cut 5 bases from V and 7 bases from J, with 15 bases between. The CDR3 length is 13 residues. This sample was included in a study of CD8+CD57+ T cells in acquired aplastic anemia. According to the study, genomic DNA was the template for TCR beta VDJ and CDR3 profiling. In TCRdb, the reads were re-called with MiXCR into one record per CDR3 protein. The repertoire consists of more than 100,000 distinct CDR3 sequences, with 48% occurring once and the leading ten covering about 2.3%.

Sequenced material: sorted CD4+, CD8+, or CD8+CD57+ T cells (not recorded which) from PBMCs. The clonotype comes from a human donor in good health, serving as a control. The chain recombines TRBV7-2 with TRBJ2-7; D is uncertain. In DNA, the CDR3 is TGTGCCAGCAGCGGCTGGACGGATGGGGAGCAGTACTTC. It yields the protein CASSGWTDGEQYF.